This entry lists 28 T cell receptor beta chains sequenced from one sample in a study of early T cells in non-severe SARS-CoV-2 infection. Each CDR3 protein gets one entry after TCRdb re-called the 5' RACE reads with MiXCR. This table holds about 35,000 distinct CDR3 sequences, approximately 6.1% found once. Material for sequencing was whole blood. All receptors come from an adult who was a healthcare worker with PCR-confirmed SARS-CoV-2 infection or an uninfected control (not recorded which).

Many counts were recorded for this clonotype. This chain joins TRBV7-9 and TRBJ2-7, with D maybe TRBD1 (6 bases). The germline gives CDR1 SEHNR, CDR2 FQNEAQ (reference sequence). V shed 7 bases and J shed 6 bases, with 16 bases lying between them. The CDR3 totals 13 residues. CDR3 region: CASNLDRMREQYF. Written as DNA, the CDR3 is TGTGCCAGCAACCTCGACAGGATGCGCGAGCAGTACTTC.

Ten or more counts support this clonotype. The chain combines TRBV30 with TRBJ1-5; D remains unclear. The CDR3 runs to 14 residues. The V end was cut by 0 bases, the J end by 4 bases, with 10 bases between. CDR1 is GTSNPN and CDR2 is SVGIG in the germline V gene (reference sequence). The DNA of the CDR3 is TGTGCCTGGAGTGTAGTGACCGATAATCAGCCCCAGCATTTT. Encoded protein: CAWSVVTDNQPQHF.

This clonotype was detected ten times or more. The CDR3 reads CSARDWKAPRAFF. The CDR3 region has the DNA TGCAGTGCTAGAGATTGGAAAGCTCCGAGGGCTTTCTTT. The rearrangement links TRBV20-1 to TRBJ1-1, with D hard to call. The CDR3 sequence is 13 residues long. Germline V lookup: CDR1 DFQATT, CDR2 SNEGSKA (reference sequence). Trimming stripped 0 bases from V and 11 bases from J, with 16 bases between.

In its sample, this clonotype was seen many times. The rearrangement joins TRBV7-9 to TRBJ1-6, with TRBD1 identical over 7 bases. The V gene's germline CDR1 is SEHNR and CDR2 FQNEAQ (reference sequence). The CDR3 loop spans 12 amino acids. Germline trimming cut 8 bases from V and 10 bases from J; bases unmatched to any gene: 5. The CDR3 reads CASDRVGSPLHF. CDR3 in DNA: TGTGCCAGCGACAGGGTCGGATCACCCCTCCACTTT.

Many counts were recorded for this clonotype. This chain joins TRBV12-3 or TRBV12-4 and TRBJ2-1; 9 bases fit TRBD2. The V segment lost 6 bases and the J segment 2 bases; nucleotides outside the gene matches: 8. This CDR3 contains 16 residues. This CDR3 is CASSARGRATYNEQFF. DNA of the CDR3: TGTGCCAGCAGCGCCCGCGGGAGGGCCACCTACAATGAGCAGTTCTTC.

This clonotype was detected ten times or more. V gene TRBV7-2 combines with J gene TRBJ1-4; no definite D call. CDR1 SGHTA and CDR2 FQGNSA come from the germline V gene. V was trimmed by 2 bases and J by 8 bases, leaving 15 bases between them. This CDR3 has 15 amino acids. CDR3 protein: CASSLSTARGEKLFF. The CDR3 nucleotides read TGTGCCAGCAGCTTAAGTACGGCCCGGGGAGAAAAACTGTTTTTT.

With regard to this clonotype: This sequence may be a read error, since a much larger clone differs from it by one base. The chain has TRBV28 and TRBJ2-6; no firm D call. V lost 6 bases, J lost 6 bases, and 6 bases lay in between. The germline CDR1 and CDR2 sequences are MDHEN and SYDVKM. This CDR3 spans 12 amino acids. The CDR3 sequence is CASRAAANVLTF. The CDR3, as DNA: TGTGCCAGCAGGGCTGCGGCCAACGTCCTGACTTTC.

This clonotype was seen repeatedly, ten times or more. This chain uses TRBV15 with TRBJ1-3, with unresolved D. The CDR3 contains 15 residues. From germline, CDR1 is LNHNV and CDR2 YYDKDF (reference sequence). The ends were cut back, 0 bases at V and 0 bases at J, with 6 bases in the middle. CDR3 in amino acids: CATSRDKGSGNTIYF. CDR3 in DNA: TGTGCCACCAGCAGAGATAAGGGCTCTGGAAACACCATATATTTT.

This clonotype was seen ten or more times. The V and J genes are TRBV6-6 and TRBJ2-6, with no clear D. The length of the CDR3 is 17 residues. The ends were cut back, 0 bases at V and 4 bases at J, with 13 bases in the middle. Germline V gene data show CDR1 as MNHNY and CDR2 as SVGAGI (reference sequence). The CDR3 region has the DNA TGTGCCAGCAGTTACTCGTCAGGTGGAAAGGGGGCCAACGTCCTGACTTTC. Translated: CASSYSSGGKGANVLTF.

This clonotype was counted many times. The chain has TRBV6-5 and TRBJ1-4, with D unresolved. CDR1 MNHEY and CDR2 SVGAGI come from the germline V gene. The CDR3 is 16 residues long. V was pared by 5 bases and J by 4 bases, with 17 bases between. CDR3 in amino acids: CASSAQIQWSNEKLFF. The DNA of the CDR3 is TGTGCCAGCAGTGCCCAGATTCAGTGGAGTAATGAAAAACTGTTTTTT.

This clonotype was seen ten or more times. V usage is TRBV28 and J usage is TRBJ2-7; TRBD1 agrees at 9 bases. After removal of 3 bases from V and 1 base from J, the junction contained 4 bases not matched to a gene. The CDR3 length is 15 residues. The germline CDR1 and CDR2 sequences are MDHEN and SYDVKM. The CDR3 protein is CASSLGGQGSYEQYF. The CDR3 coding sequence is TGTGCCAGCAGTTTGGGCGGACAGGGGTCCTACGAGCAGTACTTC.

In this sample, this clonotype turned up a few times. This sequence joins TRBV5-6 and TRBJ1-1; D is possibly TRBD1 (5 bases). The V and J ends lost 0 bases and 4 bases respectively, with 19 bases between them. CDR3 size: 17 residues. Per germline, CDR1 SGHDT and CDR2 YYEEEE. CDR3 amino acids: CASSLANAEGIGTEAFF. In DNA, the CDR3 is TGTGCCAGCAGCTTGGCCAATGCGGAGGGGATTGGCACTGAAGCTTTCTTT.

This clonotype came up many times. CDR3 sequence reads: CASSLAGQGGEQYF. CDR3 in DNA: TGTGCCAGCAGTTTGGCGGGACAGGGGGGCGAGCAGTACTTC. V gene TRBV12-3 or TRBV12-4 combines with J gene TRBJ2-7; 11 bases line up with TRBD1. Germline trimming cut 3 bases from V and 6 bases from J; bases unmatched to any gene: 4. This CDR3 region has 14 residues.

This clonotype was seen at least ten times. The chain is built from TRBV6-2 or TRBV6-3 and TRBJ2-7; TRBD2 aligns across 10 bases. Germline CDR1 and CDR2: MNHEY and SVGEGT. The CDR3 is made up of 15 amino acids. V trimming: 2 bases; J trimming: 4 bases; junction bases outside the gene matches: 5. This CDR3 is CASSYPAGGPYEQYF. The CDR3, as DNA: TGTGCCAGCAGTTACCCAGCGGGAGGGCCTTACGAGCAGTACTTC.

There are many counts of this clonotype. The chain links TRBV28 to TRBJ2-1; TRBD1 aligns across 9 bases. This CDR3 has 14 amino acids. The trim removed 6 bases at V and 4 bases at J, leaving 4 bases unmatched. CDR1 is MDHEN, CDR2 SYDVKM, per germline. CDR3 loop: CASRGQGWYNEQFF. The CDR3 region has the DNA TGTGCCAGCAGGGGACAGGGCTGGTACAATGAGCAGTTCTTC.

This clonotype was counted only a few times. The rearrangement links TRBV7-9 to TRBJ2-1; 9 nucleotides line up with TRBD2. Germline loops: CDR1 SEHNR, CDR2 FQNEAQ (reference sequence). The CDR3 length is 15 residues. V was pared by 5 bases and J by 4 bases, with 6 bases of the junction left unmatched. CDR3 DNA: TGTGCCAGCAGCCCCCATAGCGGGAGATACAATGAGCAGTTCTTC. Its protein is CASSPHSGRYNEQFF.

This chain uses TRBV6-5 with TRBJ1-1, with D perhaps TRBD1 (6 bases). From germline, CDR1 is MNHEY and CDR2 SVGAGI. The CDR3 is 15 amino acids. V lost 2 bases and J lost 3, with 13 bases in between. The CDR3 coding sequence is TGTGCCAGCAGTTACGGGGGCCAGGGACACACTGAAGCTTTCTTT. It encodes CASSYGGQGHTEAFF.

This clonotype was seen repeatedly, ten times or more. This chain links TRBV28 with TRBJ2-3; possible D gene TRBD2, 6 bases. Germline V CDR1 and CDR2: MDHEN, SYDVKM. CDR3 length equals 15 residues. Trimming left V 6 bases short and J 0 bases short, with 13 bases between. CDR3 sequence reads: CASRPTEGSTDTQYF. The CDR3 nucleotides are TGTGCCAGCAGACCCACGGAGGGGAGCACAGATACGCAGTATTTT.

V and J are TRBV28 and TRBJ2-3; perhaps TRBD1 as D (6 bases). This CDR3 has 15 amino acids. Trimming cost V 2 bases and J 0 bases, with 9 bases left between them. CDR1 MDHEN and CDR2 SYDVKM come from the germline V gene. The CDR3 here is CASSLGTLSTDTQYF. The CDR3, as DNA: TGTGCCAGCAGTTTAGGGACACTTAGCACAGATACGCAGTATTTT.

The rearrangement joins TRBV29-1 to TRBJ2-1; no clear D. V gave up 3 bases and J gave up 5 bases, with 11 bases separating them. Germline CDR1 and CDR2: SQVTM and ANQGSEA. The CDR3 has 13 residues. CDR3 region: CSVDFTADNEQFF. The DNA of the CDR3 is TGCAGCGTTGATTTCACAGCCGACAATGAGCAGTTCTTC.

This clonotype showed up many times. This chain joins TRBV5-6 and TRBJ1-1; 7 positions match TRBD1. Germline V gene sequence: CDR1 SGHDT, CDR2 YYEEEE. The CDR3 is made up of 13 amino acids. V was pared by 0 bases and J by 11 bases, with 7 bases of the junction left unmatched. The CDR3 protein is CASSLAVDRWAFF. CDR3 coding DNA: TGTGCCAGCAGCTTGGCCGTGGACAGGTGGGCTTTCTTT.

This clonotype was observed many times. The chain recombines TRBV27 with TRBJ1-1; D gene ambiguous. The V gene lost 6 bases and the J gene lost 8 bases, with 13 bases spanning the gap. CDR3 size: 12 residues. CDR1 is MNHEY and CDR2 is SMNVEV in the germline V gene (reference sequence). This CDR3 is CASRRAGIEAFF. In nucleotides, the CDR3 is TGTGCCAGCAGGAGGGCCGGGATAGAAGCTTTCTTT.

This clonotype was found many times. The chain employs TRBV2 and TRBJ1-6, with D perhaps TRBD1 (5 bases). Looked up from germline, CDR1 is SNHLY and CDR2 is FYNNEI. V was pared by 7 bases and J by 8 bases, with 18 bases between. The CDR3 has 15 amino acids. The CDR3 nucleotides read TGTGCCAGCAAACGACGGGAGACAGCGGATTCACCCCTCCACTTT. It encodes CASKRRETADSPLHF.

This clonotype showed up many times. V and J are TRBV28 and TRBJ2-1, with TRBD1 matching 7 bases. The CDR3 totals 17 residues. V trimming: 1 base; J trimming: 9 bases; junction bases outside the gene matches: 15. Germline V gene data show CDR1 as MDHEN and CDR2 as SYDVKM. CDR3 DNA sequence: TGTGCCAGCAGTTTATTCGGTACAGAGGGGGCGGCCGGTGAGCAGTTCTTC. Translating it yields CASSLFGTEGAAGEQFF.

This clonotype was observed many times. This chain links TRBV12-3 or TRBV12-4 with TRBJ1-2, with D possibly being TRBD1 (5 bases). The ends were cut back, 7 bases at V and 5 bases at J, with 14 bases in the middle. The CDR3 is 13 amino acids. CDR3 protein: CASTPLGPYGYTF. For the CDR3, the DNA is TGTGCCAGCACCCCTCTGGGACCTTATGGCTACACCTTC.

This clonotype showed up just a few times. The chain employs TRBV12-3 or TRBV12-4 and TRBJ2-1; D is unclear. Trimming cost V 2 bases and J 6 bases, with 2 bases left between them. The CDR3 contains 11 residues. The CDR3, as DNA: TGTGCCAGCAGTTTACGCAATGAGCAGTTCTTC. Encoded protein: CASSLRNEQFF.

This clonotype came up many times. V usage is TRBV11-2 and J usage is TRBJ2-5; D is uncertain. CDR1 is SGHAT and CDR2 is FQNNGV in the germline V gene. The CDR3 is 13 residues long. The germline V and J ends were trimmed by 0 bases and 5 bases, with 7 bases remaining between them. Written as DNA, the CDR3 is TGTGCCAGCAGCTTAGATGTCGAGGAGACCCAGTACTTC. Amino acids: CASSLDVEETQYF.

Many counts were recorded for this clonotype. The CDR3: CASPTGRRNTGELFF. In DNA, the CDR3 is TGTGCCAGCCCTACCGGGAGAAGGAACACCGGGGAGCTGTTTTTT. This rearrangement joins TRBV9 to TRBJ2-2; weak D call: TRBD2 (6 bases). Per the germline V gene, CDR1 is SGDLS and CDR2 is YYNGEE. The length of the CDR3 is 15 residues. V lost 7 bases, J lost 1 base, and 14 bases lay in between.